Sequencing of this TCR beta chain was carried out in a study of post-analysis software for immune sequencing data. Study-level findings and limits: Controls showed lower frequencies than patients for four to six TRBV segments, and TRBV5-6, TRBV5-1 and TRBV20-1 were among these.

Unique-molecular-identifier-tagged TCR beta cDNA libraries were used. Each CDR3 protein gets one entry after TCRdb re-called the PCR reads with MiXCR. This table holds about 460,000 distinct CDR3 sequences, approximately 46% found once. The CDR3 covers 20 residues. V dropped 5 bases and J dropped 0 bases, with 29 bases sitting between them. Germline V gene data show CDR1 as SGHRS and CDR2 as YFSETQ. Notes on this clonotype: Antigen unknown.

Sequencing used blood. The clonotype originates from a girl aged 10 to 17 with multiple sclerosis. This sequence joins TRBV5-1 and TRBJ1-2, with TRBD1 as a possible D gene (6 bases). CDR3 in amino acids: CASREVAGGLRGLANYGYTF. The CDR3 nucleotides are TGCGCCAGCAGAGAGGTTGCTGGGGGCCTACGGGGACTCGCTAACTATGGCTACACCTTC.